These 4 T cell receptor beta chains were sequenced from one sample in a study of technical replicates of blood from four donors. Clones were read by immunoSEQ multiplex PCR, and TCRdb kept only the in-frame ones, dropping some. The top ten clones hold 0.22% of a sample with over 70,000 clones, around 97% of them seen once. Specimen: T cells isolated from PBMCs. The receptor set was obtained from a human donor in good health.

The rearrangement joins TRBV2 to TRBJ1-2; TRBD1 is a possible D gene (6 bases). CDR3 length: 11 residues. The germline CDR1 and CDR2 sequences are SNHLY and FYNNEI. The V end lost 5 bases, the J end lost 8 bases, and 9 bases lay between the germline ends. The chain's CDR3 is CASSNRDGYTF. The CDR3 DNA reads as TGTGCCAGCAGTAACAGGGACGGCTACACCTTC.

In nucleotides, the CDR3 is TGTGCCAGTAGGGTTCAAAGCGGGGCCCAAGAGACCCAGTACTTC. Translated: CASRVQSGAQETQYF. V gene TRBV19 combines with J gene TRBJ2-5, with 7 positions matching TRBD2. Germline loops: CDR1 LNHDA, CDR2 SQIVND (reference sequence). The CDR3 covers 15 residues. V lost 6 bases and J lost 1; bases outside the gene matches: 8.

The genes are TRBV2 and TRBJ2-5, with TRBD1 matching 8 bases. The CDR3 runs to 16 residues. The V segment lost 6 bases and the J segment 4 bases; nucleotides outside the gene matches: 13. Germline lookup yields CDR1 SNHLY and CDR2 FYNNEI. The CDR3 region is CASSRIGTGGTETQYF. The CDR3 DNA is TGTGCCAGCAGCCGCATCGGCACAGGGGGTACAGAGACCCAGTACTTC. Drawing the rest from reference TRBV2 and TRBJ2-5, the complete variable domain is EPEVTQTPSHQVTQMGQEVILRCVPISNHLYFYWYRQILGQKVEFLVSFYNNEISEKSEIFDDQFSVERPDGSNFTLKIRSTKLEDSAMYFCASSRIGTGGTETQYFGPGTRLLVL.

The chain joins TRBV19 to TRBJ1-2; 8 positions match TRBD1. The germline gives CDR1 LNHDA, CDR2 SQIVND (reference sequence). This CDR3 region has 16 residues. V lost 5 bases and J lost 4; bases outside the gene matches: 12. The CDR3 sequence is CASSSLGGDRTYGYTF. As DNA, the CDR3 is TGTGCCAGTAGTTCCCTCGGTGGGGACAGGACCTATGGCTACACCTTC.